These 13 T cell receptor beta chains share one sample of origin, sequenced in a study of blood T cells in healthy people across ages. Next came a second PCR, run for about 7 to 11 cycles, which used a sample-barcoded 5' primer along with a J-beta primer mix. TCRdb reprocessed the 5' RACE reads with MiXCR, giving one entry per CDR3 protein. The top ten hold about an eighth of the sample, which has about a million distinct CDR3 sequences, about 48% seen once. Material: blood. These receptors came from a man aged 25 to 40 in good health.

V and J are TRBV6-5 and TRBJ2-3; D is unclear. Germline V gene data show CDR1 as MNHEY and CDR2 as SVGAGI. The CDR3 totals 14 residues. Trimming removed 1 base from V and 3 bases from J, with 8 bases in between. CDR3 residues: CASSYFPFTDTQYF. The CDR3 DNA reads TGTGCCAGCAGTTACTTTCCCTTTACAGATACGCAGTATTTT.

The chain joins TRBV7-2 to TRBJ1-5; possible D gene TRBD1, 6 bases. Germline CDR1 reads SGHTA; CDR2 reads FQGNSA. The CDR3 is 17 amino acids. The V gene lost 1 base and the J gene lost 5 bases, with 18 bases spanning the gap. CDR3 protein: CASSLGGIDRTYQPQHF. CDR3 nucleotide sequence: TGTGCCAGCAGCTTAGGCGGGATCGACAGGACGTATCAGCCCCAGCATTTT. The full variable domain, rest sourced from reference TRBV7-2 and TRBJ1-5, is GAGVSQSPSNKVTEKGKDVELRCDPISGHTALYWYRQSLGQGLEFLIYFQGNSAPDKSGLPSDRFSAERTGGSVSTLTIQRTQQEDSAVYLCASSLGGIDRTYQPQHFGDGTRLSIL.

The CDR3 loop reads CASSERGENTDTQYF. CDR3 coding DNA: TGTGCCAGCAGTGAACGCGGGGAAAACACAGATACGCAGTATTTT. The V gene is TRBV2, the J gene TRBJ2-3, with D perhaps TRBD2 (6 bases). This CDR3 is 15 amino acids long. Germline V lookup: CDR1 SNHLY, CDR2 FYNNEI. V lost 2 bases and J 2 bases, leaving 11 bases between the germline ends. Based on the CDR3 plus reference TRBV2 and TRBJ2-3, the full variable domain is EPEVTQTPSHQVTQMGQEVILRCVPISNHLYFYWYRQILGQKVEFLVSFYNNEISEKSEIFDDQFSVERPDGSNFTLKIRSTKLEDSAMYFCASSERGENTDTQYFGPGTRLTVL.

The chain carries TRBV10-3 and TRBJ1-5; D ambiguous. The CDR3 contains 15 residues. CDR1 and CDR2 (germline): ENHRY, SYGVKD. V gave up 0 bases and J gave up 3 bases, with 9 bases separating them. DNA of the CDR3: TGTGCCATCAGTGAGTCGATGGAATACAATCAGCCCCAGCATTTT. It translates to CAISESMEYNQPQHF.

The V gene is TRBV28, the J gene TRBJ1-2, with a weak D call TRBD1 (5 bases). This CDR3 has 16 amino acids. The germline gives CDR1 MDHEN, CDR2 SYDVKM. Trimming shortened V by 2 bases and J by 5 bases, and 18 bases separated the two germline ends. This CDR3 is CASSLLPRGEQYGYTF. The CDR3 coding sequence is TGTGCCAGCAGTTTACTCCCCCGGGGGGAACAGTATGGCTACACCTTC.

The chain recombines TRBV29-1 with TRBJ2-3; TRBD2 might be the D (6 bases). V was clipped by 4 bases and J by 1 base, with 12 bases between them. The CDR3 spans 14 residues. Germline V gives CDR1 SQVTM, CDR2 ANQGSEA. The CDR3 region has the DNA TGCAGCGTTGGGGACTTTGTCGGCACAGATACGCAGTATTTT. Its protein product is CSVGDFVGTDTQYF.

In nucleotides, the CDR3 is TGTGCCAGCAGTGAAAACAGTTTGGGCACAGATACGCAGTATTTT. This encodes CASSENSLGTDTQYF. This chain connects TRBV2 to TRBJ2-3; D call uncertain. This CDR3 comprises 15 residues. Germline V CDR1 and CDR2: SNHLY, FYNNEI. Trimming removed 2 bases at V and 1 base at J, with 10 bases between.

This clonotype showed up just a few times. The V call is TRBV28, the J call TRBJ2-7; TRBD1 matches 7 bases. Trimming took 4 bases from V and 5 from J; bases not matched to a gene: 8. Looked up from germline, CDR1 is MDHEN and CDR2 is SYDVKM. The CDR3 length is 14 residues. The CDR3 spells CASSSGTDLDEQYF. CDR3 bases: TGTGCCAGCAGTTCGGGGACAGATCTAGACGAGCAGTACTTC.

V usage is TRBV4-3 and J usage is TRBJ1-2; D is undetermined. Trimming removed 1 base at V and 5 bases at J, with 17 bases between. This CDR3 comprises 16 residues. Germline loops: CDR1 LGHNA, CDR2 YSLEER. The CDR3 here is CASSQVTDSQKYGYTF. CDR3 in DNA: TGCGCCAGCAGCCAAGTCACAGACTCCCAGAAATATGGCTACACCTTC.

The chain combines TRBV20-1 with TRBJ1-6; a weak D match, TRBD1 (6 bases). V was shortened by 5 bases and J by 2 bases, with 13 bases between the two germline ends. The CDR3 length is 15 residues. Germline V lookup: CDR1 DFQATT, CDR2 SNEGSKA (reference sequence). The CDR3 sequence is CSAVGGHAYNSPLHF. In DNA form, the CDR3 reads TGCAGTGCTGTGGGGGGGCACGCCTATAATTCACCCCTCCACTTT.

This clonotype was detected only once. The rearrangement uses TRBV12-3 or TRBV12-4 and TRBJ2-4; maybe TRBD1 (5 bases). The CDR3 runs 13 residues. V dropped 7 bases and J dropped 1 base, with 8 bases sitting between them. CDR3 sequence (DNA): TGTGCCAGCAAGGGGATGGCCAAAAACATTCAGTACTTC. Translated: CASKGMAKNIQYF.

The gene calls are TRBV7-8 and TRBJ1-1, with D unclear. The CDR3 covers 15 residues. The V and J ends lost 0 bases and 1 base respectively, with 9 bases between them. In germline, CDR1 is SGHVS, CDR2 FQNEAQ. CDR3 amino acids: CASSLATRGNTEAFF. CDR3 DNA: TGTGCCAGCAGCTTAGCCACCCGGGGGAACACTGAAGCTTTCTTT.

This sequence joins TRBV4-1 and TRBJ2-4; D perhaps matches TRBD2 (6 bases). The J call may be faulty, since TRBJ2-7 better matches the DNA end. CDR3 length equals 16 residues. CDR1 and CDR2 from the germline V gene are MGHRA and YSYEKL. The CDR3 loop reads CASSQGGGATIYEQYF. The CDR3 nucleotides are TGCGCCAGCAGCCAAGGCGGAGGGGCCACCATTTACGAGCAGTACTTC.